Reported below is one TCR beta chain. Controls came from buffy coats of healthy blood donors. The germline V gene encodes CDR1 MNHNS and CDR2 SASEGT. The CDR3 is made up of 14 amino acids. With 8 bases clipped from V and 1 base from J, the junction kept 6 bases outside the gene matches. This entry belongs to a study of STAT5B mutations in CD4+ large granular lymphocyte leukemia. The assay was run at survey level. Authors' processing steps: Lowest detectable productive clonotype frequency was 2.59 x 10-5. The assay was immunoSEQ multiplex PCR, and TCRdb's table has in-frame clones only and misses some. D and trimming come from the DNA, and the V and J calls and clone size come from that table. The repertoire includes more than 20,000 clones, 81% of them detected once, and around 0.33% sits in the top ten.

The source of this sequence is a human donor in good health. This sequence joins TRBV6-1 and TRBJ2-3, with 7 bases lining up with TRBD2. Sequencing was done on a sample of CD4+ T cells from blood buffy coats. The CDR3 DNA reads as TGTGCCAGCTCAGTGGGGGGGGGCACAGATACGCAGTATTTT. Translation: CASSVGGGTDTQYF.